The 14 T cell receptor beta chains below all came from one sample that was sequenced in a study of technical replicates of blood from several donors. Produced via immunoSEQ multiplex PCR; TCRdb's table is partial and in-frame only. The repertoire consists of under 90,000 clones, with 93% occurring once and the leading ten covering approximately 0.22%. The sequencing sample was made of T cells isolated from PBMCs. These receptors all come from a human donor in good health.

The V and J genes are TRBV5-4 and TRBJ1-1; D remains unclear. CDR1 SGHNT and CDR2 YYREEE come from the germline V gene (reference sequence). Trimming stripped 3 bases from V and 5 bases from J, with 5 bases between. The length of the CDR3 is 11 residues. In nucleotides, the CDR3 is TGTGCCAGCAGCTACAAGACTGAAGCTTTCTTT. Its protein is CASSYKTEAFF.

The chain is built from TRBV7-3 and TRBJ2-1, with 7 bases that match TRBD1. The CDR3 runs to 14 residues. Germline V gene lookup returns CDR1 SGHTA and CDR2 FQGTGA. The V gene end was trimmed by 4 bases and the J gene end by 8 bases; junction bases not matched to a gene: 8. The CDR3 is CASSSTEGADEQFF. For the CDR3, the DNA is TGTGCCAGCAGCTCAACTGAGGGGGCCGATGAGCAGTTCTTC. Complete variable domain (other parts from reference TRBV7-3 and TRBJ2-1): GAGVSQTPSNKVTEKGKYVELRCDPISGHTALYWYRQSLGQGPEFLIYFQGTGAADDSGLPNDRFFAVRPEGSVSTLKIQRTERGDSAVYLCASSSTEGADEQFFGPGTRLTVL.

The rearrangement joins TRBV28 to TRBJ1-2, with a possible D match to TRBD1 (6 bases). With 3 bases removed from V and 3 bases from J, the gap between germline ends came to 8 bases. Germline V CDR1 and CDR2: MDHEN, SYDVKM. This CDR3 spans 13 amino acids. The CDR3 is CASSFDRYYGYTF. The DNA for the CDR3 is TGTGCCAGCAGTTTTGACAGGTACTATGGCTACACCTTC.

The genes are TRBV5-1 and TRBJ2-7, with 7 bases identical to TRBD1. J lost 7 bases, V lost 2 bases, and 9 bases had no gene match. The V gene's germline CDR1 is SGHRS and CDR2 YFSETQ. This CDR3 has 14 residues. The CDR3 region is CASSLGRGGPEQYF. The CDR3 DNA follows: TGCGCCAGCAGCTTAGGAAGAGGGGGCCCAGAGCAGTACTTC.

V and J are TRBV4-2 and TRBJ2-7; 10 bases fit TRBD2. Germline V gene data show CDR1 as LGHNA and CDR2 as YNFKEQ. J lost 4 bases, V lost 3 bases, and 9 bases had no gene match. The CDR3 has 16 residues. This chain's CDR3 is CASSHTSGGDSYEQYF. The CDR3 DNA reads as TGTGCCAGCAGCCACACCAGCGGGGGGGACTCTTACGAGCAGTACTTC.

The V call is TRBV7-2, the J call TRBJ1-1; D remains ambiguous. Trimming removed 5 bases from V and 1 base from J, with 14 bases in between. The CDR3 loop spans 15 amino acids. Germline CDR1 is SGHTA and CDR2 is FQGNSA. The CDR3 DNA reads as TGTGCCAGCAGCGCTATGGTCTATGGGAACACTGAAGCTTTCTTT. It translates to CASSAMVYGNTEAFF. The whole variable domain, filled in from reference TRBV7-2 and TRBJ1-1, reads GAGVSQSPSNKVTEKGKDVELRCDPISGHTALYWYRQSLGQGLEFLIYFQGNSAPDKSGLPSDRFSAERTGGSVSTLTIQRTQQEDSAVYLCASSAMVYGNTEAFFGQGTRLTVV.

The chain uses TRBV2 and TRBJ1-5; 9 bases agree with TRBD1. This CDR3 has 14 amino acids. Germline V CDR1 and CDR2: SNHLY, FYNNEI. V shed 8 bases, J shed 1 base, and the junction held 3 bases outside the gene matches. CDR3 region: CASHRGLSNQPQHF. The CDR3 region has the DNA TGTGCCAGCCACAGGGGGCTCAGCAATCAGCCCCAGCATTTT.

The chain links TRBV30 to TRBJ1-5; D not resolved. Trimming stripped 4 bases from V and 2 bases from J, with 6 bases between. The germline CDR1 and CDR2 sequences are GTSNPN and SVGIG (reference sequence). This CDR3 has 12 residues. This chain's CDR3 is CAWNRGNQPQHF. The CDR3 DNA is TGTGCCTGGAACCGGGGCAATCAGCCCCAGCATTTT. The entire variable domain, with the rest obtained from reference TRBV30 and TRBJ1-5, is as follows: SQTIHQWPATLVQPVGSPLSLECTVEGTSNPNLYWYRQAAGRGLQLLFYSVGIGQISSEVPQNLSASRPQDRQFILSSKKLLLSDSGFYLCAWNRGNQPQHFGDGTRLSIL.

The rearrangement uses TRBV27 and TRBJ2-1, with a possible D match to TRBD1 (7 bases). CDR3 length equals 17 residues. V lost 8 bases, J lost 1 base, and 21 bases lay in between. Germline V lookup: CDR1 MNHEY, CDR2 SMNVEV (reference sequence). The DNA for the CDR3 is TGTGCCAGCCGGGGGCTTGGGGGACAGCCGTCCTACAATGAGCAGTTCTTC. Protein: CASRGLGGQPSYNEQFF.

The chain joins TRBV7-2 to TRBJ2-1; TRBD2 matches 10 bases. This CDR3 is built from 16 residues. V lost 4 bases, J lost 9 bases, and 12 bases stayed unmatched. Germline CDR1 reads SGHTA; CDR2 reads FQGNSA. CDR3 protein: CASSSRVAGGPGEQFF. The CDR3 DNA is TGTGCCAGCAGCTCCCGAGTAGCGGGAGGCCCGGGTGAGCAGTTCTTC.

J is TRBJ1-2 and V is TRBV6-5; D may be TRBD1 (5 bases). CDR3 length equals 13 residues. V gave up 2 bases and J gave up 3 bases, with 7 bases separating them. Germline CDR1 is MNHEY and CDR2 is SVGAGI. The CDR3 nucleotides read TGTGCCAGCAGTTACGCGACAGACTATGGCTACACCTTC. It specifies CASSYATDYGYTF.

V is TRBV28 and J is TRBJ1-5; D is unclear. The CDR3 spans 18 residues. Germline V CDR1 and CDR2: MDHEN, SYDVKM. Trimming took off 5 bases at V and 2 bases at J, with 22 bases between the two ends. The CDR3 DNA reads as TGTGCCAGCAGTAACGCCTCTTACGCCTGGGGAGGCAATCAGCCCCAGCATTTT. This encodes CASSNASYAWGGNQPQHF.

Only one count was recorded for this clone. The chain couples TRBV13 to TRBJ1-1, with no clear D. Germline CDR1 and CDR2: PRHDT and FYEKMQ (reference sequence). The CDR3 covers 11 residues. Between the trimmed V and J ends, which lost 5 bases and 4 bases, there was a span of 5 bases. This CDR3 reads CASSLGTEAFF. In DNA, the CDR3 is TGTGCCAGCAGCCTCGGCACTGAAGCTTTCTTT.

The genes are TRBV6-1 and TRBJ1-1, with 11 bases identical to TRBD1. The V gene's germline CDR1 is MNHNS and CDR2 SASEGT. With 3 bases clipped from V and 4 bases from J, the junction kept 10 bases outside the gene matches. The CDR3 has 17 residues. DNA of the CDR3: TGTGCCAGCAGTGACCCTATAGGACAGGGGGCGCGCACTGAAGCTTTCTTT. Its protein is CASSDPIGQGARTEAFF.